The clone carrying this TCR beta chain came up a few times. Its antigen is not identified. This record belongs to a study of T cell repertoires in cytomegalovirus infection. TCRdb processed the reads anew with MiXCR; each CDR3 protein has one entry. This repertoire shows fewer than 900,000 distinct CDR3 sequences, 25% to 30% found once; its top ten account for around 13%. Study findings and constraints: HLA-C-restricted CMV-specific TCR beta clonotypes prevailed in the ex vivo response.

The germline gives CDR1 SGHVS, CDR2 FNYEAQ. V lost 1 base and J lost 0; bases outside the gene matches: 3. This CDR3 is 16 amino acids long. The TCR was taken from a human donor in good health (CMV status not recorded). Some clones in this sample may be carry-over from other donors' samples. The chain uses TRBV7-6 and TRBJ2-1; 7 bases are a match to TRBD2. Sequences were derived from cultured CD8+ T cells from PBMCs, sampled from culture after CMV antigen stimulation. This chain's CDR3 is CASSLGTSASYNEQFF. The CDR3 DNA reads as TGTGCCAGCAGCTTAGGTACTAGCGCCTCCTACAATGAGCAGTTCTTC.